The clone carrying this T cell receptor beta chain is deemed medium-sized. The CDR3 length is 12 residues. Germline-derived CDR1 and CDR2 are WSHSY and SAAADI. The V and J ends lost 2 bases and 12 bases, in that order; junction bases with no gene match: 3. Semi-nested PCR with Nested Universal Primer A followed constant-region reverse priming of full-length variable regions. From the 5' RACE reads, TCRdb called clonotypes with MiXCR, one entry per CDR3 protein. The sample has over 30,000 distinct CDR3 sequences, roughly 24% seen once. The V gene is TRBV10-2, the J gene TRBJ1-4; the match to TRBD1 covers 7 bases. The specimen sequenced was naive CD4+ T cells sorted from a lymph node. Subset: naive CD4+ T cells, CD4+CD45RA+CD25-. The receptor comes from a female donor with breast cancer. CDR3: CASSEPQGELFF. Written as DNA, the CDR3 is TGCGCCAGCAGTGAGCCCCAGGGGGAACTGTTTTTT.